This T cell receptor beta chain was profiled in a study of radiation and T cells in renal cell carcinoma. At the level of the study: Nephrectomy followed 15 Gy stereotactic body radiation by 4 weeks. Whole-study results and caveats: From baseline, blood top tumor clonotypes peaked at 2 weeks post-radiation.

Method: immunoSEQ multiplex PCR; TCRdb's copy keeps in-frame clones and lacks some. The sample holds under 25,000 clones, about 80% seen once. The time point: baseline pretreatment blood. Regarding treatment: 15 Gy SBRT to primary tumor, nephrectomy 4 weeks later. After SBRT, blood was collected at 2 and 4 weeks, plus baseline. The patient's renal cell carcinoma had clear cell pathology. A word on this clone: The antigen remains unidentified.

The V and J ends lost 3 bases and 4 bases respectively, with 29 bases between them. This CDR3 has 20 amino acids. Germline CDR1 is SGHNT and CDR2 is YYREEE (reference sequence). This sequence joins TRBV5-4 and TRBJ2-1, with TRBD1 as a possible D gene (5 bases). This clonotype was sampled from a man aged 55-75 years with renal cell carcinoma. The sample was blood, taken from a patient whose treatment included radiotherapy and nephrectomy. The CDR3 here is CASSSFPDRSDRGKYNEQFF. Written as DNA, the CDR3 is TGTGCCAGCAGCTCTTTTCCGGACCGCTCCGATAGGGGAAAATACAATGAGCAGTTCTTC.